This record looks at one TCR beta chain sequence and its context. As yet, its antigen is unknown. Trimming at V came to 11 bases and at J to 5 bases, leaving 11 bases not matched to a gene. This CDR3 is 14 amino acids long. The data were taken from a study of response to subunit inactivated influenza vaccine. General observations from the study: Authors suggested each seasonal influenza vaccination recruits few new T cells.

MiXCR, applied by TCRdb to the RT-PCR reads, yields one record per CDR3 protein. The sample consists of over 650,000 distinct CDR3 sequences, around a sixth of them appearing once. This rearrangement joins TRBV12-3 or TRBV12-4 to TRBJ2-2; 7 bases fit TRBD1. Specimen: PBMCs from blood, collected 4 to 6 days after vaccination. This sequence originates from a man aged 50-59 years who received an inactivated influenza vaccine. The DNA for the CDR3 is TGTGCCTGTAGGACAGGCGTCTGGACCGGGGAGCTGTTTTTT. Its translation is CACRTGVWTGELFF.